This T cell receptor (beta chain) originates from a study of vaccination effects on CD4 cells after COVID-19. Study-level information: Vaccination of participants consisted of two doses of either the BNT162b2 or mRNA-1273 vaccine.

Under the ViraFEST assay, PBMC were stimulated with viral peptide pools so that antigen-specific CD4+ T cells expanded. Sequencing was performed afterwards. Culture proceeded for 10 days, and CD4+ T cells were then isolated. Testing of the vaccine recipients showed negative nucleocapsid antibodies and no prior SARS-CoV-2 infection. A half-medium replacement with IL-2 medium was carried out on days 3 and 7. As regards this clone: The antigen remains unidentified.

Measured with immunoSEQ multiplex PCR; TCRdb has only the in-frame clones, and not every one. The sample has tens of thousands of clones, 75% to 85% seen once; the top ten hold about 2.5%. Germline-derived CDR1 and CDR2 are SGDLS and YYNGEE. V was cut by 4 bases and J by 6 bases, with 18 bases left in between. The CDR3 has 15 amino acids. The gene calls are TRBV9 and TRBJ2-3; D ambiguous. The sample was CD4+ T cells from PBMCs cultured with HCoV-229E spike peptides, taken before COVID-19 vaccination. The clonotype comes from a human donor who received a COVID-19 vaccine. The CDR3 sequence is CASSPRTGLGDTQYF. The CDR3 DNA follows: TGTGCCAGCAGCCCCCGGACCGGGTTGGGCGATACGCAGTATTTT.